These T cell receptor beta chains were read from a single sample in a study of Ad26.COV2.S vaccination and SARS-CoV-2 variants. This table comes from immunoSEQ multiplex PCR, and its TCRdb copy is limited to in-frame clones, with some not included. The sample lists more than 300,000 clones; roughly 91% were seen once. Source: peripheral blood, taken in a trial of Ad26.COV2.S vaccine versus placebo. These receptors all come from a person aged 18-60 years who received the Ad26.COV2.S COVID-19 vaccine or a placebo. Each CDR3 is given with its conserved first and last residue. D genes are given only for firm matches. Rows may omit the clone size; those that give it use once, few, many or a size class.

J gene,D gene,clone size,V gene,CDR3 protein,CDR3 DNA
TRBJ2-1,-,-,TRBV27,CASSLSLAGAGNEQFF,TGTGCCAGCAGTTTATCCTTGGCGGGGGCGGGAAATGAGCAGTTCTTC
TRBJ1-2,TRBD1,few,TRBV4-2,CASSQEEQGAYLNYGYTF,TGTGCCAGCAGCCAAGAGGAGCAGGGGGCCTACCTTAACTATGGCTACACCTTC
TRBJ1-2,-,-,TRBV29-1,CSVEDWGGQGYTF,TGCAGCGTTGAAGACTGGGGGGGCCAGGGCTACACCTTC
TRBJ2-7,TRBD1,-,TRBV30,CAWRQGLTYEQYF,TGTGCCTGGCGACAGGGGTTAACCTACGAGCAGTACTTC
TRBJ1-2,-,-,TRBV5-6,CASSLVEAGFYGYTF,TGTGCCAGCAGCTTGGTGGAGGCAGGTTTCTATGGCTACACCTTC
TRBJ1-2,TRBD1,few,TRBV6-5,CASSYPGTGLGYTF,TGTGCCAGCAGTTACCCAGGGACAGGGTTAGGCTACACCTTC
TRBJ2-1,TRBD2,-,TRBV19,CASSLAGLANEQFF,TGTGCCAGTAGCCTAGCGGGCCTAGCCAATGAGCAGTTCTTC
TRBJ1-2,-,-,TRBV10-3,CAISETADNYGYTF,TGTGCCATCAGTGAAACGGCTGATAACTATGGCTACACCTTC
TRBJ2-3,-,-,TRBV7-9,CASSLGRFESDTQYF,TGTGCCAGCAGCTTAGGGCGATTCGAGTCCGATACGCAGTATTTT
TRBJ1-2,-,-,TRBV18,CASSPRKTGNGGYTF,TGTGCCAGCTCACCGCGCAAAACAGGGAATGGGGGCTACACCTTC
TRBJ2-3,-,-,TRBV20-1,CSASRQGPLDTQYF,TGCAGTGCTAGTAGGCAGGGTCCCCTAGATACGCAGTATTTT
TRBJ1-2,TRBD1,-,TRBV9,CASSAHLGQGHNYGYTF,TGTGCCAGCAGCGCCCATCTCGGACAGGGACATAACTATGGCTACACCTTC
TRBJ2-2,-,-,TRBV4-1,CASSQDVAVRPNTGELFF,TGCGCCAGCAGCCAAGATGTCGCCGTGCGACCGAACACCGGGGAGCTGTTTTTT
TRBJ1-4,TRBD1,-,TRBV7-2,CASSSTGDSDEKLFF,TGTGCCAGCAGCTCTACAGGGGATAGTGATGAAAAACTGTTTTTT
TRBJ1-1,-,-,TRBV27,CASSHNARGDTEAFF,TGTGCCAGCAGTCACAACGCCCGGGGCGACACTGAAGCTTTCTTT
TRBJ2-3,-,-,TRBV21-1,CASSNTLAGDAGYTDTQYF,TGTGCCAGCAGCAATACACTAGCGGGAGATGCGGGCTACACAGATACGCAGTATTTT
TRBJ2-1,-,-,TRBV11-2,CASSLEMGSSYNEQFF,TGTGCCAGCAGCTTAGAAATGGGGAGCTCCTACAATGAGCAGTTCTTC
TRBJ2-1,-,-,TRBV27,CASSLSPDQGIINEQFF,TGTGCCAGCAGTTTATCCCCCGACCAGGGCATCATCAATGAGCAGTTCTTC
TRBJ2-5,TRBD2,-,TRBV7-9,CASSLSGGETQYF,TGTGCCAGCAGCTTATCCGGGGGGGAGACCCAGTACTTC
TRBJ1-4,-,-,TRBV5-5,CASSLLSAGPNAEKLFF,TGTGCCAGCAGCTTACTGTCCGCCGGGCCCAATGCGGAAAAACTGTTTTTT
TRBJ2-1,TRBD2,-,TRBV18,CASSRRLAGTYNEQFF,TGTGCCAGCTCACGCCGACTAGCGGGAACCTACAATGAGCAGTTCTTC
TRBJ1-3,-,-,TRBV2,CASSESRTISGNTIYF,TGTGCCAGCAGTGAGAGTCGAACCATCTCTGGAAACACCATATATTTT
TRBJ2-3,-,-,TRBV7-7,CASSLDEFTDTQYF,TGTGCCAGCAGCTTAGATGAGTTCACAGATACGCAGTATTTT
TRBJ1-1,-,-,TRBV6-5,CASGTLLMNTEAFF,TGTGCCAGCGGGACACTCCTCATGAACACTGAAGCTTTCTTT
TRBJ1-6,TRBD1,-,TRBV19,CASSMGQGAEVLHF,TGTGCCAGTAGTATGGGACAGGGGGCTGAAGTCCTCCACTTT
TRBJ2-2,-,-,TRBV2,CASGRQANTGELFF,TGTGCCAGCGGAAGACAGGCGAACACCGGGGAGCTGTTTTTT
TRBJ2-7,TRBD1,-,TRBV7-9,CASSSQGTGYEQYF,TGTGCCAGCAGCTCTCAGGGGACAGGGTACGAGCAGTACTTC
TRBJ1-1,TRBD1,-,TRBV5-1,CASSPREGANEAFF,TGCGCCAGCAGCCCCAGGGAGGGGGCTAATGAAGCTTTCTTT
TRBJ2-2,-,-,TRBV5-4,CASSPGTVNTGELFF,TGTGCCAGCAGCCCCGGGACGGTGAACACCGGGGAGCTGTTTTTT
TRBJ2-6,-,-,TRBV5-4,CASSFGTAGFGANVLTF,TGTGCCAGCAGCTTTGGGACCGCCGGGTTTGGGGCCAACGTCCTGACTTTC
TRBJ1-1,-,once,TRBV14,CASSQHRDGWRGTEAFF,TGTGCCAGCAGCCAACACCGGGACGGATGGCGGGGCACTGAAGCTTTCTTT
TRBJ1-5,TRBD1,-,TRBV11-3,CASSLEPPGTGAFNQPQHF,TGTGCCAGCAGCTTAGAGCCGCCGGGGACAGGGGCTTTCAATCAGCCCCAGCATTTT
TRBJ2-1,TRBD2,-,TRBV28,CASSPLLAGGPSSYNEQFF,TGTGCCAGCAGTCCCCTACTAGCGGGAGGGCCCAGCTCCTACAATGAGCAGTTCTTC
TRBJ1-1,-,-,TRBV27,CASSLRVTSEAFF,TGTGCCAGCAGTTTAAGGGTGACATCTGAAGCTTTCTTT
TRBJ1-1,-,-,TRBV29-1,CSVVTIMTEAFF,TGCAGCGTTGTTACGATTATGACTGAAGCTTTCTTT
TRBJ2-5,TRBD1,-,TRBV9,CASSATQGAGETQYF,TGTGCCAGCAGCGCCACACAGGGGGCAGGAGAGACCCAGTACTTC
TRBJ2-3,-,-,TRBV11-2,CASSLDEDTQYF,TGTGCCAGCAGCTTAGACGAGGATACGCAGTATTTT
TRBJ2-1,-,-,TRBV3-1/TRBV3-2,CASSQGPGSYNEQFF,TGTGCCAGCAGCCAGGGACCAGGCTCCTACAATGAGCAGTTCTTC
TRBJ2-1,TRBD2,-,TRBV5-1,CASSLSGTSAYNEQFF,TGCGCCAGCAGTCTCTCCGGGACTAGCGCCTACAATGAGCAGTTCTTC
TRBJ2-2,TRBD1,-,TRBV7-8,CASSLGWTGGSGELFF,TGTGCCAGCAGCTTAGGTTGGACAGGGGGCTCCGGGGAGCTGTTTTTT
TRBJ2-1,-,-,TRBV14,CASSRLVAHHEQFF,TGTGCCAGCAGCCGCCTAGTGGCACACCATGAGCAGTTCTTC
TRBJ1-1,TRBD1,-,TRBV27,CASSLYQGTALNTEAFF,TGTGCCAGCAGTCTCTACCAGGGGACAGCCCTGAACACTGAAGCTTTCTTT
TRBJ2-2,-,few,TRBV27,CASSLGRGRGDTGELFF,TGTGCCAGCAGTTTAGGGCGGGGCAGGGGTGACACCGGGGAGCTGTTTTTT
TRBJ1-1,-,-,TRBV28,CASSLGGLNTEAFF,TGTGCCAGCAGTTTAGGCGGACTGAACACTGAAGCTTTCTTT
TRBJ2-5,-,few,TRBV19,CASSIGRGSPSKETQYF,TGTGCCAGTAGTATAGGGCGGGGCTCTCCTAGCAAAGAGACCCAGTACTTC
TRBJ2-7,-,-,TRBV6-5,CASSPTGTYEQYF,TGTGCCAGCAGCCCGACAGGTACCTACGAGCAGTACTTC
TRBJ1-2,TRBD1,-,TRBV11-2,CASSSVQGRGGYTF,TGTGCCAGCAGTTCAGTACAGGGGAGAGGCGGCTACACCTTC
TRBJ1-2,-,-,TRBV9,CASSVESRWGYGYTF,TGTGCCAGCAGCGTAGAGTCGCGTTGGGGTTATGGCTACACCTTC
TRBJ1-5,-,-,TRBV7-2,CASSLVSGTSNQPQHF,TGTGCCAGCAGCTTAGTTTCAGGGACTAGCAATCAGCCCCAGCATTTT
TRBJ2-4,-,-,TRBV18,CASSPLDKNIQYF,TGTGCCAGCTCACCACTGGACAAAAACATTCAGTACTTC
TRBJ2-2,-,-,TRBV18,CASSPGPTGELFF,TGTGCCAGCTCACCTGGACCTACCGGGGAGCTGTTTTTT
TRBJ1-1,-,-,TRBV18,CASSPGTEAFF,TGTGCCAGCTCACCGGGCACTGAAGCTTTCTTT
TRBJ2-5,TRBD1,-,TRBV5-4,CASSPTGVQETQYF,TGTGCCAGCAGCCCGACAGGGGTCCAAGAGACCCAGTACTTC
TRBJ2-7,-,-,TRBV30,CAWSVRWVQGERTKIYEQYF,TGTGCCTGGAGTGTCCGTTGGGTACAGGGCGAACGAACCAAAATATACGAGCAGTACTTC
TRBJ1-1,-,-,TRBV12-2,CASRPPGQNTEAFF,TGTGCAAGTCGCCCCCCGGGACAAAACACTGAAGCTTTCTTT